One sample yielded the 3 T cell receptor beta chains listed below, sequenced in a study of glioma-infiltrating T cells after dendritic cell vaccination. The assay was immunoSEQ multiplex PCR, and TCRdb's table has in-frame clones only and misses some. The table lists around 60,000 clones, around nine tenths of them singletons. Time point given: after dendritic cell vaccination, including at tumor progression/relapse. The input for sequencing was blood, taken after dendritic cell vaccination. These receptors all stem from a human donor with glioblastoma.

The chain combines TRBV2 with TRBJ1-5; D not certain. V was clipped by 3 bases and J by 0 bases, with 6 bases between them. From germline, CDR1 is SNHLY and CDR2 FYNNEI. This CDR3 comprises 14 residues. CDR3 amino acids: CASSDSDSNQPQHF. For the CDR3, the DNA is TGTGCCAGCAGTGACAGTGATAGCAATCAGCCCCAGCATTTT.

This rearrangement joins TRBV18 to TRBJ2-7, with D hard to call. Trimming took 5 bases from V and 4 from J, leaving 6 bases between them. The CDR3 length is 11 residues. Per the germline V gene, CDR1 is KGHSH and CDR2 is LQKENI. The CDR3 protein is CASSGRYEQYF. The CDR3 DNA follows: TGTGCCAGCTCAGGCCGTTACGAGCAGTACTTC.

This chain joins TRBV2 and TRBJ1-3, with D perhaps TRBD1 (6 bases). Trimming shortened V by 8 bases and J by 4 bases, and 15 bases separated the two germline ends. CDR1 and CDR2 (germline): SNHLY, FYNNEI. The CDR3 length is 14 residues. CDR3: CASGLQGYGNTIYF. In DNA form, the CDR3 reads TGTGCCAGCGGCCTACAGGGCTACGGAAACACCATATATTTT.